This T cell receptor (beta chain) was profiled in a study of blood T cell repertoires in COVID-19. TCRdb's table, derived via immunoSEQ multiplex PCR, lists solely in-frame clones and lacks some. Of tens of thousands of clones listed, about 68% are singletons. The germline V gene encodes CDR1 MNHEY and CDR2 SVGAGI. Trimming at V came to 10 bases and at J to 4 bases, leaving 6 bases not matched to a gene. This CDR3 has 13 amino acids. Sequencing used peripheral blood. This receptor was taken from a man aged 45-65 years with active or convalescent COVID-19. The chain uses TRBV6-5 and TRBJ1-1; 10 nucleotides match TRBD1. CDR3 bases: TGTGCCACCACGACAGGGGGCATCACTGAAGCTTTCTTT. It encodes CATTTGGITEAFF.